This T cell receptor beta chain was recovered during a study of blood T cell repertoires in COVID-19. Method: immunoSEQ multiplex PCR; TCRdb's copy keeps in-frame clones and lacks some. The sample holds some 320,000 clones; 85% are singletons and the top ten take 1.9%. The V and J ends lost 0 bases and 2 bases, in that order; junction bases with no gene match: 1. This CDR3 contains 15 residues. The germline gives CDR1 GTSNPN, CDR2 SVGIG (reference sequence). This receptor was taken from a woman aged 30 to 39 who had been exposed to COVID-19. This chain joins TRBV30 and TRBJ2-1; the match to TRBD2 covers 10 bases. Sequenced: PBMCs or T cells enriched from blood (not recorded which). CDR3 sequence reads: CAWSVGTSAYNEQFF. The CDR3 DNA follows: TGTGCCTGGAGTGTCGGGACTAGCGCCTACAATGAGCAGTTCTTC.